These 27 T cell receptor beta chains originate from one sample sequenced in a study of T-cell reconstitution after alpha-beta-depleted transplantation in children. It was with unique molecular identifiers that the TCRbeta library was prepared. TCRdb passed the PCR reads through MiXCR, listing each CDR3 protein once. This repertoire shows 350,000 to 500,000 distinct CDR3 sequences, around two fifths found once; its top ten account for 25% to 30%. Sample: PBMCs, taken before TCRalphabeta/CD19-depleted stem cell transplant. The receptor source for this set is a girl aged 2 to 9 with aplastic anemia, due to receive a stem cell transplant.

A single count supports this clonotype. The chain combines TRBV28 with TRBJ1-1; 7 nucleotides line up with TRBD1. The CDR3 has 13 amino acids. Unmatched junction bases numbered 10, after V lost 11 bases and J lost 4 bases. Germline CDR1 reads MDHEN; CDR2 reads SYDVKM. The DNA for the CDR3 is TGTGCCTCGAAAGGACAGGTGTTCACTGAAGCTTTCTTT. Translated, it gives CASKGQVFTEAFF.

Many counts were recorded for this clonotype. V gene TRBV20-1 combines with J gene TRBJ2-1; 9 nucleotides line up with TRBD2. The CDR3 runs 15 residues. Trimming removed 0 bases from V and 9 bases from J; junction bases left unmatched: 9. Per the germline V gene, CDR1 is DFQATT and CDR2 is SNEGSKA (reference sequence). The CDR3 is CSARDGASGVLEQFF. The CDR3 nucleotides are TGCAGTGCTAGAGATGGGGCTAGCGGGGTTCTTGAGCAGTTCTTC.

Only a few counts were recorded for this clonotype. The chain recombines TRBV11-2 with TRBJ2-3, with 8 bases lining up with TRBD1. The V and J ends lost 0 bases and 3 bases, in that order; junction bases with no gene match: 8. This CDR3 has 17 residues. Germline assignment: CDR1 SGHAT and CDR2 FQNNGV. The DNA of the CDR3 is TGTGCCAGCAGCTTAGATCTGGGACAGGTCGTGACAGATACGCAGTATTTT. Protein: CASSLDLGQVVTDTQYF. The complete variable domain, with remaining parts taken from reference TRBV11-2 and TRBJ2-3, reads EAGVAQSPRYKIIEKRQSVAFWCNPISGHATLYWYQQILGQGPKLLIQFQNNGVVDDSQLPKDRFSAERLKGVDSTLKIQPAKLEDSAVYLCASSLDLGQVVTDTQYFGPGTRLTVL.

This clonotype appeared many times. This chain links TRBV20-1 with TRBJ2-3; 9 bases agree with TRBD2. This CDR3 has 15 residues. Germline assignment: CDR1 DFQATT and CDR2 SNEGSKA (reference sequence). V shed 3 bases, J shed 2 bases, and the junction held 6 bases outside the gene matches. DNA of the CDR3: TGCAGTGCTAGCCCGACTAGCGGATTCACAGATACGCAGTATTTT. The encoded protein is CSASPTSGFTDTQYF.

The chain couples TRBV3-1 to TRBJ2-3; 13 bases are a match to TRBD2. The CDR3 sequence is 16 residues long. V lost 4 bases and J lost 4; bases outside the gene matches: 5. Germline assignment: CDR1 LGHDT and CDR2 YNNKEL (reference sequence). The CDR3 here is CASSPTSGGAADTQYF. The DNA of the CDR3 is TGTGCCAGCAGCCCCACTAGCGGGGGGGCTGCAGATACGCAGTATTTT.

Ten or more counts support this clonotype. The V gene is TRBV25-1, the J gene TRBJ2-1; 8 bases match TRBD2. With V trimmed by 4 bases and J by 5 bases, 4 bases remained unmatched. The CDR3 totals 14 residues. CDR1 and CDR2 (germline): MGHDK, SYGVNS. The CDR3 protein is CASSVASGHNEQFF. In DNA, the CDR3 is TGTGCCAGCAGTGTGGCTAGCGGGCACAATGAGCAGTTCTTC.

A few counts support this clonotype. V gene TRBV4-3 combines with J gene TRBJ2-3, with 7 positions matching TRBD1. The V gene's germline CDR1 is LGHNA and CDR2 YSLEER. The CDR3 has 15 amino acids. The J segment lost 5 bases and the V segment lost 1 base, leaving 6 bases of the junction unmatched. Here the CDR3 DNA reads TGCGCCAGCAGCCAAGGAGGGGGCACGGGAGATACGCAGTATTTT. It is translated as CASSQGGGTGDTQYF.

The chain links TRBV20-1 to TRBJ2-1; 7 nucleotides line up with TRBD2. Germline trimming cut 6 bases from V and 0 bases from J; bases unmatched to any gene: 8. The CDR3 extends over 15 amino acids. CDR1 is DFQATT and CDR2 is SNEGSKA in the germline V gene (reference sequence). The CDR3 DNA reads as TGCAGTGCCAGGCGGGAGTGGGGCTCCTACAATGAGCAGTTCTTC. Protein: CSARREWGSYNEQFF.

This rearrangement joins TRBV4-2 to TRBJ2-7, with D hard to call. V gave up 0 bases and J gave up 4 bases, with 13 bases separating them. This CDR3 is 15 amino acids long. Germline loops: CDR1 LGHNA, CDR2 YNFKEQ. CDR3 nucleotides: TGTGCCAGCAGCCAAGAAGTGGAGCGACGGTACGAGCAGTACTTC. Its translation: CASSQEVERRYEQYF.

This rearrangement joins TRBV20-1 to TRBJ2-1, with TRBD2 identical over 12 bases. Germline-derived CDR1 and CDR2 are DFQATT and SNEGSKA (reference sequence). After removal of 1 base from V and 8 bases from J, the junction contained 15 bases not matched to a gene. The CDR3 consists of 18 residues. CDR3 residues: CSARGVGLAGAGGDEQFF. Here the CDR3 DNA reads TGCAGTGCTAGAGGGGTGGGACTAGCGGGTGCAGGGGGCGATGAGCAGTTCTTC.

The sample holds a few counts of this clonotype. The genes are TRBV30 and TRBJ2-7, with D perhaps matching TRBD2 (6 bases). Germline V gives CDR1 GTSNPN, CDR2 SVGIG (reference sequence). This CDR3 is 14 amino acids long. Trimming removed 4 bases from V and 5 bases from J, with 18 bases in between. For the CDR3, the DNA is TGTGCCTGGACAGGACTATCGCGGATCCACGAGCAGTACTTC. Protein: CAWTGLSRIHEQYF. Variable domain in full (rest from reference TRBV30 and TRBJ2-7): SQTIHQWPATLVQPVGSPLSLECTVEGTSNPNLYWYRQAAGRGLQLLFYSVGIGQISSEVPQNLSASRPQDRQFILSSKKLLLSDSGFYLCAWTGLSRIHEQYFGPGTRLTVT.

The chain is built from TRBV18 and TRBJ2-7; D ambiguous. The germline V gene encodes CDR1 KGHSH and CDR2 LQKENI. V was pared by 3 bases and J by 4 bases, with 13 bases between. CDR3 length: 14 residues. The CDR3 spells CASSPTIYPYEQYF. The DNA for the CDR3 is TGTGCCAGCTCACCTACCATTTACCCTTACGAGCAGTACTTC.

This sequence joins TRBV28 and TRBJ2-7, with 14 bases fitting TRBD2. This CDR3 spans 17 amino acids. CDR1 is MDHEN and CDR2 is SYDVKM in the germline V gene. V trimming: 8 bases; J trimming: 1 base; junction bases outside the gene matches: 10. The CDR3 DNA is TGTGCCAGCCCCCCGGGACTAGCGGGAGCAGGATCCTACGAGCAGTACTTC. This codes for CASPPGLAGAGSYEQYF.

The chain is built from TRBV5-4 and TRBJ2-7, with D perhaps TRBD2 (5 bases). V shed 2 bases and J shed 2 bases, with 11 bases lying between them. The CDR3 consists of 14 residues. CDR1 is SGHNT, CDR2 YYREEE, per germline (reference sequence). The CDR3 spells CASSLGLDPYEQYF. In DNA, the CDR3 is TGTGCCAGCAGCTTAGGACTGGACCCCTACGAGCAGTACTTC. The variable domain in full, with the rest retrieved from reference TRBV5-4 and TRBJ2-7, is ETGVTQSPTHLIKTRGQQVTLRCSSQSGHNTVSWYQQALGQGPQFIFQYYREEENGRGNFPPRFSGLQFPNYSSELNVNALELDDSALYLCASSLGLDPYEQYFGPGTRLTVT.

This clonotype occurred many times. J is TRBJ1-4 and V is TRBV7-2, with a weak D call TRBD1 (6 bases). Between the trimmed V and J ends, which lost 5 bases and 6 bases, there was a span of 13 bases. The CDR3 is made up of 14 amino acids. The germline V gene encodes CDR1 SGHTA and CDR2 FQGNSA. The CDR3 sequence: CASSEGGEDEKLFF. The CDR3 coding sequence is TGTGCCAGCAGCGAGGGGGGGGAGGATGAAAAACTGTTTTTT.

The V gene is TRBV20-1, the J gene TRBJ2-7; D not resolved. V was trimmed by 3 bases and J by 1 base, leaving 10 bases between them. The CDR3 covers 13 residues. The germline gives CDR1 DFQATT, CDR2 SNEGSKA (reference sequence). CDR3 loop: CSASVLGSYEQYF. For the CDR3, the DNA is TGCAGTGCTAGTGTCCTGGGATCCTACGAGCAGTACTTC.

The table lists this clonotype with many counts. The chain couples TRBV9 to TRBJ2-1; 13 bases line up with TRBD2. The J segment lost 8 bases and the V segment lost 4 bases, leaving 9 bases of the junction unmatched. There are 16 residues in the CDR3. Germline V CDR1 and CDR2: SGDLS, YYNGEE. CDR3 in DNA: TGTGCCAGCAGCTCTCGGACTAGCGGGAGAGGCTATGAGCAGTTCTTC. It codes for CASSSRTSGRGYEQFF.

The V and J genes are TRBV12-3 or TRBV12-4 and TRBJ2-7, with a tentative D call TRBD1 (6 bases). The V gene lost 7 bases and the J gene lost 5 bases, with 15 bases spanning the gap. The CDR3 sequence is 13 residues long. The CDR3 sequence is CASTLTGNDEQYF. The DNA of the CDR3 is TGTGCCAGCACCCTTACAGGGAACGACGAGCAGTACTTC.

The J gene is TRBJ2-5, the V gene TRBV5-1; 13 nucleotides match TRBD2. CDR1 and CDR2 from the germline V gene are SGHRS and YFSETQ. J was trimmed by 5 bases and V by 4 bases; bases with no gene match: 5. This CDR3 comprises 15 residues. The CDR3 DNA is TGCGCCAGCAGCCAGGAACTAGCGGGAGGGGAGACCCAGTACTTC. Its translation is CASSQELAGGETQYF.

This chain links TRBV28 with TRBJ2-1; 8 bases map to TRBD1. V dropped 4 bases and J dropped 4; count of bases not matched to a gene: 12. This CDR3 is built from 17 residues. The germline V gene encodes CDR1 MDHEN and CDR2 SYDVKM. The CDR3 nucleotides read TGTGCCAGCAGTTCCCCGGGCCTAGACAGGGGTTACAATGAGCAGTTCTTC. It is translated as CASSSPGLDRGYNEQFF. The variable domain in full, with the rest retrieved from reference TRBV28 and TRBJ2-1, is DVKVTQSSRYLVKRTGEKVFLECVQDMDHENMFWYRQDPGLGLRLIYFSYDVKMKEKGDIPEGYSVSREKKERFSLILESASTNQTSMYLCASSSPGLDRGYNEQFFGPGTRLTVL.

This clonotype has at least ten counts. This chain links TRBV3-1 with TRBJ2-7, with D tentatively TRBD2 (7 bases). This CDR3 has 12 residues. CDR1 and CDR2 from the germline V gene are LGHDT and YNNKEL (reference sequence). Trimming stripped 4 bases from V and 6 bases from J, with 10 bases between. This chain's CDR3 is CASSRAGAEQYF. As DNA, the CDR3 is TGTGCCAGCAGCCGGGCGGGGGCCGAGCAGTACTTC.

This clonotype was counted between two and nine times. The CDR3 protein is CSARSDRAPYEQYF. DNA for the CDR3: TGCAGTGCTAGAAGCGACAGGGCCCCCTACGAGCAGTACTTC. The chain uses TRBV20-1 and TRBJ2-7; 7 bases agree with TRBD1. Germline V gene sequence: CDR1 DFQATT, CDR2 SNEGSKA (reference sequence). This CDR3 contains 14 residues. V trimming: 2 bases; J trimming: 2 bases; junction bases outside the gene matches: 6.

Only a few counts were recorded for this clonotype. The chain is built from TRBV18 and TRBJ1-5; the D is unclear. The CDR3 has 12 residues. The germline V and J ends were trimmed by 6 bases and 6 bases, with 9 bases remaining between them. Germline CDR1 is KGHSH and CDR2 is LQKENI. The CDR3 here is CASSFPSQPQHF. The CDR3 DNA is TGTGCCAGCTCCTTCCCCTCTCAGCCCCAGCATTTT. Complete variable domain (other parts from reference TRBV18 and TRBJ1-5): NAGVMQNPRHLVRRRGQEARLRCSPMKGHSHVYWYRQLPEEGLKFMVYLQKENIIDESGMPKERFSAEFPKEGPSILRIQQVVRGDSAAYFCASSFPSQPQHFGDGTRLSIL.

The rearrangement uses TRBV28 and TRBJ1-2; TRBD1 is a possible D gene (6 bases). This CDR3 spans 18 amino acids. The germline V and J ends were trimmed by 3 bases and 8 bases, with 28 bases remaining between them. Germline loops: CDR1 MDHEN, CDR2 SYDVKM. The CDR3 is CASSFSAWGGALIRGYTF. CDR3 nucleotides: TGTGCCAGCAGTTTCTCGGCTTGGGGGGGGGCGTTGATCAGAGGCTACACCTTC.

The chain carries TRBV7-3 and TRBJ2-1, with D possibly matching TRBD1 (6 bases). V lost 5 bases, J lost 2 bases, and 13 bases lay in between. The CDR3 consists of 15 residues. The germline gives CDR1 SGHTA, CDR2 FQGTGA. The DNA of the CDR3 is TGTGCCAGCAGCGCGAGTACAGGGACCTACAATGAGCAGTTCTTC. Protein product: CASSASTGTYNEQFF. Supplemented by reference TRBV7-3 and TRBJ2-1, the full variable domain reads GAGVSQTPSNKVTEKGKYVELRCDPISGHTALYWYRQSLGQGPEFLIYFQGTGAADDSGLPNDRFFAVRPEGSVSTLKIQRTERGDSAVYLCASSASTGTYNEQFFGPGTRLTVL.

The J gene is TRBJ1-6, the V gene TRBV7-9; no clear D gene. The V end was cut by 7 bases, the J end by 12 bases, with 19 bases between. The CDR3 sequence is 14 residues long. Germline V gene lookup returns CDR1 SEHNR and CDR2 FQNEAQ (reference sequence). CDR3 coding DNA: TGTGCCAGCACCTCCCTATCAAACCCGGGACCCCTCCACTTT. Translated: CASTSLSNPGPLHF.

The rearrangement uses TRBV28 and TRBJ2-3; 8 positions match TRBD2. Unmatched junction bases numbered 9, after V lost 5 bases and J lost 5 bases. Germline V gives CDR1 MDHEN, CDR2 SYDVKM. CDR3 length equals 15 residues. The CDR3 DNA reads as TGTGCCAGCAGTAACACCGGGACTAGAGAAGATACGCAGTATTTT. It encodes CASSNTGTREDTQYF.